This T cell receptor beta chain emerged from a study of cytomegalovirus exposure and HLA in healthy donors (dated by TCRdb to the late 2010s). With respect to the entire study: According to an earlier analysis of 550 to 750 of the donors, 150 million to 200 million T cells yielded 90 million to 130 million unique TCR beta sequences and about 300 Gb of sequence data. An early release covering roughly 640 HLA-typed donors comprised 300 to 350 gigabases of sequencing data and approximately 80 million unique TCR sequences. Among the roughly 400 genotyped donors, around 81% belonged to the genetic ancestry cluster associated with self-reported Caucasian donors. The study aimed to test whether cataloging public T cell receptors could reveal signatures of past pathogen exposure. The study profiled the T cell repertoires of about 720 subjects by immunosequencing and related them to cytomegalovirus serostatus. A separate validation cohort of 100 to 150 different subjects was used in addition to the roughly 720-subject first cohort. To predict cytomegalovirus infection status, the study combined high-throughput TCR immunosequencing, statistical association of individual TCRs with disease status, and machine learning. A later analysis re-analyzed previously published TCR beta repertoires from 500 to 700 donors and added high-resolution HLA genotyping to study TCR occurrence patterns. Rather than using new phenotypic data, the later analysis identified candidate immune exposures from TCR beta sequences and from how often those sequences occurred across donors. An earlier analysis of fewer than 700 of the donors applied high-throughput TCR beta sequencing to assess whether each TCR beta V gene segment acted as functional or pseudogenic. Alongside the repertoire data, information on donor age, sex, ethnicity and CMV serostatus was compiled. A later genetic analysis took genome-wide SNP genotypes for about three fifths of the roughly 670 donors and used that subset as a discovery cohort. All discovery cohort repertoires had been generated on a single sequencing platform. Class I and class II HLA loci were covered by the typing at four-digit resolution. Typing coverage varied by locus: roughly 629-640 donors for A, B, C, DRB1 and DQB1; more than 500 for DQA1; about 570 for DPA1; around 450 for DPB1. About five DR-DQ haplotypes were treated as single units for association and clustering because of strong linkage in the cohort. Across around 400 genotyped donors of the cohort, an average of about 240,000 unique TCR beta nucleotide sequences per donor were sequenced, and 15% to 20% of those sequences were non-productive.

The CDR3 starts with the cysteine, ends with the phenylalanine, and has 16 residues. CDR3 DNA is the only sequence kept; it has 48 bases, read in frame from the first base. V has 3 bases trimmed and J has 10 bases trimmed; junction bases matching no gene number 9. The germline V gene specifies SGHTS as CDR1 and YDEGEE as CDR2. Results and caveats for the whole study, not just this receptor: In an earlier analysis of more than 450 of the donors, most TCR beta V segments were observed in productive rearrangements about 90% or about 30% of the time, broadly matching IMGT annotations. In a later analysis, HLA-associated TCR beta chains were found to be more clonally expanded and to have lower generation probabilities than equally common non-associated chains. In a later analysis, the rate of TCR association differed among HLA loci, with DRB1 alleles having the most associated TCRs and HLA-C alleles having the fewest. Sequencing depth was assumed to be roughly uniform across donors in the presence/absence analyses, though that assumption may not hold. The study gave a list of under 200 TCR beta chains associated with cytomegalovirus. In both the original and validation cohorts, the classifier was reported to diagnose cytomegalovirus status with high specificity and sensitivity. In a later genetic analysis, a missense DCLRE1C variant was associated with V-gene and J-gene trimming of TCR beta chains, and the association was replicated in an independent cohort. Several of the top co-occurrence clusters appeared to be linked to parvovirus B19, influenza, CMV and Epstein-Barr virus, according to a later analysis. A cluster of highly shared sequence variants was judged likely to represent a technical artifact of the sequencing pipeline. In a later genetic analysis, fewer N-insertions in productive TCRs were reported among donors in an Asian-associated ancestry cluster than the approximately 710-donor mean. In this cohort, only TCR beta chains were sequenced, and detectable features were limited by the absence of alpha or paired-chain data. According to the authors, the approach could potentially be generalized to other disease states and immunological phenotypes. A further reported finding was that TCR beta sequences accurately predicted the HLA-A and HLA-B alleles for most subjects in the first cohort. Around 16 rarely observed V segments, including chromosome 9 orphons, were excluded from the earlier analysis of approximately 500 of the donors because counts were too low. A few of the identified cytomegalovirus-associated TCR beta chains were confirmed in vitro to be specific for cytomegalovirus antigens. When HLA alleles, especially DR and DQ, strongly co-occurred, TCR associations were difficult to assign to individual alleles. Correlated functional status among segregating V segments might reflect linkage disequilibrium, but an unknown experimental factor could not be ruled out. Specific HLA alleles were associated with 16,951 TCR beta sequences at a false discovery rate of 0.05 in a later analysis. Because some donors lacked HLA typing at each locus, the association tests relied only on the typed subset. The only immune exposure information available for the cohort was CMV serostatus. Some IMGT-functional V segments, including TRBV6-2 and TRBV6-3, could not be distinguished by the 87-base-pair reads and were therefore excluded. Most TCR sequences were observed very rarely across donors, whereas some public TCRs were present in many individuals. A later analysis found that most CMV-associated TCR beta chains appeared HLA-restricted, with HLA associations seemingly driven largely by CMV exposure.

For this clone: Its antigen is still unknown.

The cohort was made up of 666 healthy bone marrow donors. At the time of sampling, every cohort member was nominally healthy, though immune exposures that went unrecorded were likely present. The donor was CMV seropositive and was included in the group of 270 or so seropositive cohort members. Each donor provided a peripheral blood sample, and peripheral blood mononuclear cells were used for TCR beta sequencing. The Qiagen DNeasy Blood Extraction Kit was used to extract genomic DNA from the blood cell samples. The library was produced with the immunoSEQ multiplex PCR assay. For the multiplex PCR, a mixture combining 60 forward primers for TCR Vbeta segments and 13 reverse primers for TCR Jbeta segments was used. The CDR3 region of rearranged TCR beta genes was amplified from genomic DNA with a multiplex PCR assay. Amplified TCR beta libraries were sequenced as 87-base-pair reads on the Illumina HiSeq System. Per the source publication's procedure: A later analysis tallied tens of millions of unique TCR beta chains across the 600 to 700 repertoires, and some 12 million of those chains were shared by two or more donors. Raw reads were error-corrected and collapsed into unique sequences with a nearest-neighbor algorithm that merged closely related sequences to remove PCR and sequencing errors. Alignment of CDR3 sequences to IMGT reference sequences was used to assign V, D and J gene segments. Each retained sequence needed at least a six-nucleotide match to both a V gene segment and a J gene segment. Rearrangements were called productive when the CDR3 lacked stop codons and stayed in frame with V and J; all others were non-productive. CDR3 was defined by IMGT convention, running from the second conserved V-encoded cysteine to the conserved J-encoded phenylalanine. In an earlier analysis of around 570 of the donors, sequences lacking an unambiguous match to a single V gene segment were excluded. An earlier analysis of fewer than 750 of the donors classified V segments as functional when productive rearrangements were above 56.7% and as segregating when the standard deviation between donors was above 5%. A statistical classification framework was built to diagnose cytomegalovirus status from the catalog of TCR beta chain sequences. A later analysis assigned V and J genes by comparing TCR nucleotide sequences with IMGT/GENE-DB human TR gene sequences. In a later analysis, CDR3 sequences and most-parsimonious VDJ recombination scenarios were assigned using the TCRdist pipeline. In a later analysis, each TCR beta chain was defined by its CDR3 amino acid sequence together with its V-gene family, and reads without a unique V-gene family were excluded. To address suspected cross-contamination and a sequencing artifact, a later analysis removed 450 to 700 highly shared, low-generation-probability nucleotide sequences. In a later analysis, a clonal expansion index for each public chain was calculated from normalized within-repertoire ranks of inferred template counts. In a later analysis, generation probabilities were computed with a VDJ recombination model fitted to out-of-frame rearrangements, and the resulting probabilities were checked against IGoR. A later analysis scored TCR-TCR, TCR-HLA and TCR-CMV co-occurrence with hypergeometric tests, applying a repertoire-size bias correction to TCR pairs. To estimate false discovery rates, a later analysis permuted the HLA or CMV assignments 20 times. In a later analysis, co-occurring TCRs were grouped using DBSCAN, and TCRdist sequence similarity was added for clustering within HLA-allele-positive subsets. Repertoires with fewer than 30,000 or more than 120,000 public chains, plus five repertoires with anomalous nucleotide sharing, were excluded from co-occurrence clustering. Here the immuneACCESS table is served through TCRdb, limited to in-frame sequences with V and J called. Missing clones are a known gap in these copies; in checked studies unresolved V genes cover under half, and the rest lacks a known reason. The V and J calls and clone size come from that table; D and trimming were worked out from the DNA. The table for this sample lists 100,000 to 150,000 clones. The ten largest clones represent approximately 1.6% of the sample.

This sequence originates from a woman in her forties in good health and CMV-seropositive. Sequencing was carried out using PBMCs. The rearrangement combines TRBV5-8 with TRBJ2-1; TRBD2 aligns with 14 central bases. The DNA reads TGTGCCAGCAGCTCCCTGACTAGCGGGAGGGCGGGGGAGCAGTTCTTC. Its protein is CASSSLTSGRAGEQFF.